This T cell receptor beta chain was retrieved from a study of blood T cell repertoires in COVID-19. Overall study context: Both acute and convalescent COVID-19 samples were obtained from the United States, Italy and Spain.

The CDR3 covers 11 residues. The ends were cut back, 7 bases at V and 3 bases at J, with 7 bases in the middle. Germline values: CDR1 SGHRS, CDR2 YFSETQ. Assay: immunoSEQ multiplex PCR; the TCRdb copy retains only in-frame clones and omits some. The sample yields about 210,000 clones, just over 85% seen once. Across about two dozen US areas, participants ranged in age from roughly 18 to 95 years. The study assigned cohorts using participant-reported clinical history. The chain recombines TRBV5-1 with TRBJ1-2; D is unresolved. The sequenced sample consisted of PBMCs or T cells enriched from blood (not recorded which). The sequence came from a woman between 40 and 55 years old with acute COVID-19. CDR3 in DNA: TGCGCCAGCTCGGGAGACTATGGCTACACCTTC. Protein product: CASSGDYGYTF.